These T cell receptor beta chains were read from a single sample in a study of blood T cell repertoires in COVID-19. Some clones are missing from TCRdb's copy, which holds only in-frame ones; the method was immunoSEQ multiplex PCR. The sample has hundreds of thousands of clones, about 85% seen once; the top ten hold under 2%. Sequencing was performed on PBMCs or T cells enriched from blood (not recorded which). These receptors all stem from a woman younger than 45 who had been exposed to COVID-19. The CDR3 runs from the conserved cysteine through the conserved F or W. The D gene is left open where the match is weak. The size entry is marked missing in some rows and otherwise reads once, few, many or a size class.

v_call: TRBV27; d_call: NA; clone_size: NA; j_call: TRBJ1-3; cdr3_aa: CASRGDLSGNTIYF; cdr3_nt: TGTGCCAGCCGCGGGGACCTCTCTGGAAACACCATATATTTT
v_call: TRBV3-1/TRBV3-2; d_call: TRBD2; clone_size: NA; j_call: TRBJ2-5; cdr3_aa: CASSPLTSGEETQYF; cdr3_nt: TGTGCCAGCAGCCCTCTAACTAGCGGGGAAGAGACCCAGTACTTC
v_call: TRBV9; d_call: NA; clone_size: few; j_call: TRBJ1-1; cdr3_aa: CASTPLTENTEAFF; cdr3_nt: TGTGCCAGCACCCCGTTGACAGAAAACACTGAAGCTTTCTTT
v_call: TRBV7-9; d_call: TRBD1; clone_size: NA; j_call: TRBJ2-5; cdr3_aa: CASSLGTGTPETQYF; cdr3_nt: TGTGCCAGCAGCTTAGGGACAGGAACCCCAGAGACCCAGTACTTC
v_call: TRBV2; d_call: TRBD1; clone_size: NA; j_call: TRBJ1-5; cdr3_aa: CASSEQGAINQPQHF; cdr3_nt: TGTGCCAGCAGTGAACAGGGGGCCATCAATCAGCCCCAGCATTTT
v_call: TRBV4-2; d_call: NA; clone_size: once; j_call: TRBJ1-2; cdr3_aa: CARNKYRANYGYTF; cdr3_nt: TGTGCCCGAAATAAATACAGGGCTAACTATGGCTACACCTTC
v_call: TRBV2; d_call: TRBD1; clone_size: NA; j_call: TRBJ2-1; cdr3_aa: CASSGTGGLSYNEQFF; cdr3_nt: TGTGCCAGCAGTGGAACAGGGGGCCTCTCCTACAATGAGCAGTTCTTC
v_call: TRBV28; d_call: TRBD2; clone_size: NA; j_call: TRBJ2-5; cdr3_aa: CASSSWASGVETQYF; cdr3_nt: TGTGCCAGCAGTTCTTGGGCTAGCGGAGTCGAGACCCAGTACTTC
v_call: TRBV5-1; d_call: TRBD2; clone_size: once; j_call: TRBJ2-7; cdr3_aa: CASSRLGTSGGSSYEQYF; cdr3_nt: TGCGCCAGCAGCCGACTCGGGACTAGCGGGGGTAGCTCCTACGAGCAGTACTTC
v_call: TRBV28; d_call: NA; clone_size: NA; j_call: TRBJ1-6; cdr3_aa: CASSLMTGARKNSPLHF; cdr3_nt: TGTGCCAGCAGTCTCATGACAGGCGCTCGGAAGAATTCACCCCTCCACTTT
v_call: TRBV7-9; d_call: TRBD1; clone_size: NA; j_call: TRBJ1-5; cdr3_aa: CASSTQGAGQPQHF; cdr3_nt: TGTGCCAGCAGCACCCAGGGGGCAGGTCAGCCCCAGCATTTT
v_call: TRBV30; d_call: NA; clone_size: NA; j_call: TRBJ1-2; cdr3_aa: CAWSVTQVGYTF; cdr3_nt: TGTGCCTGGAGTGTAACCCAGGTTGGCTACACCTTC
v_call: TRBV28; d_call: NA; clone_size: NA; j_call: TRBJ1-3; cdr3_aa: CASSLGGGSSGNTIYF; cdr3_nt: TGTGCCAGCAGTTTGGGGGGGGGCTCCTCTGGAAACACCATATATTTT
v_call: TRBV4-2; d_call: NA; clone_size: once; j_call: TRBJ1-5; cdr3_aa: CASSQVRTDYSNQPQHF; cdr3_nt: TGTGCCAGCAGCCAAGTCCGGACAGATTATAGCAATCAGCCCCAGCATTTT
v_call: TRBV4-2; d_call: NA; clone_size: NA; j_call: TRBJ2-6; cdr3_aa: CASSQELGGGGANVLTF; cdr3_nt: TGTGCCAGCAGCCAAGAGTTAGGTGGCGGGGGGGCCAACGTCCTGACTTTC
v_call: TRBV4-3; d_call: NA; clone_size: NA; j_call: TRBJ2-5; cdr3_aa: CASSQPDRYQETQYF; cdr3_nt: TGCGCCAGCAGCCAACCAGACAGGTACCAAGAGACCCAGTACTTC
v_call: TRBV3-1/TRBV3-2; d_call: TRBD2; clone_size: once; j_call: TRBJ2-7; cdr3_aa: CASSQRRLAGGPSRGYEQYF; cdr3_nt: TGTGCCAGCAGCCAACGAAGACTAGCGGGAGGGCCTAGCAGGGGCTACGAGCAGTACTTC
v_call: TRBV2; d_call: NA; clone_size: NA; j_call: TRBJ1-5; cdr3_aa: CASSELRGNQPQHF; cdr3_nt: TGTGCCAGCAGTGAATTGAGGGGCAATCAGCCCCAGCATTTT
v_call: TRBV29-1; d_call: TRBD1; clone_size: NA; j_call: TRBJ1-5; cdr3_aa: CSVEEGGADQPQHF; cdr3_nt: TGCAGCGTTGAAGAAGGGGGCGCGGATCAGCCCCAGCATTTT
v_call: TRBV18; d_call: TRBD1; clone_size: NA; j_call: TRBJ2-2; cdr3_aa: CASSPRQGVGTGELFF; cdr3_nt: TGTGCCAGCTCACCAAGGCAGGGGGTCGGGACCGGGGAGCTGTTTTTT
v_call: TRBV6-5; d_call: TRBD1; clone_size: NA; j_call: TRBJ2-7; cdr3_aa: CASSMTGTFYEQYF; cdr3_nt: TGTGCCAGCAGTATGACAGGGACCTTCTACGAGCAGTACTTC
v_call: TRBV15; d_call: NA; clone_size: NA; j_call: TRBJ1-1; cdr3_aa: CATSTGEVRGNTEAFF; cdr3_nt: TGTGCCACCAGCACGGGGGAGGTACGGGGGAACACTGAAGCTTTCTTT
v_call: TRBV30; d_call: NA; clone_size: NA; j_call: TRBJ1-5; cdr3_aa: CAWSLFSQPQHF; cdr3_nt: TGTGCCTGGAGTCTGTTCAGTCAGCCCCAGCATTTT
v_call: TRBV5-6; d_call: NA; clone_size: NA; j_call: TRBJ2-7; cdr3_aa: CASSLGQADEQYF; cdr3_nt: TGTGCCAGCAGCTTGGGACAGGCGGACGAGCAGTACTTC
v_call: TRBV28; d_call: NA; clone_size: NA; j_call: TRBJ1-2; cdr3_aa: CASSLQENYGYTF; cdr3_nt: TGTGCCAGCAGTCTACAGGAGAACTATGGCTACACCTTC
v_call: TRBV13; d_call: NA; clone_size: NA; j_call: TRBJ2-1; cdr3_aa: CASSTRQPSYNEQFF; cdr3_nt: TGTGCCAGCAGCACCCGACAGCCCTCCTACAATGAGCAGTTCTTC
v_call: TRBV6-1; d_call: NA; clone_size: NA; j_call: TRBJ1-6; cdr3_aa: CASSEVTGNNSPLHF; cdr3_nt: TGTGCCAGCAGCGAAGTAACAGGGAACAATTCACCCCTCCACTTT
v_call: TRBV30; d_call: NA; clone_size: NA; j_call: TRBJ1-1; cdr3_aa: CAWSASSAFF; cdr3_nt: TGTGCCTGGAGTGCCTCCTCGGCTTTCTTT
v_call: TRBV30; d_call: NA; clone_size: NA; j_call: TRBJ1-5; cdr3_aa: CAWSPNLYEPQHF; cdr3_nt: TGTGCCTGGAGCCCAAACTTATATGAGCCCCAGCATTTT
v_call: TRBV27; d_call: NA; clone_size: NA; j_call: TRBJ1-1; cdr3_aa: CASNPNAGVTEAFF; cdr3_nt: TGTGCCAGCAACCCTAACGCAGGGGTGACTGAAGCTTTCTTT
v_call: TRBV19; d_call: NA; clone_size: NA; j_call: TRBJ1-3; cdr3_aa: CVSSGSGNTIYF; cdr3_nt: TGTGTCTCTTCAGGGTCCGGAAACACCATATATTTT
v_call: TRBV2; d_call: TRBD1; clone_size: NA; j_call: TRBJ1-5; cdr3_aa: CASSGLGQGRQPQHF; cdr3_nt: TGTGCCAGCAGTGGGTTAGGACAGGGCCGACAGCCCCAGCATTTT
v_call: TRBV30; d_call: NA; clone_size: few; j_call: TRBJ1-2; cdr3_aa: CAWSAGYGYTF; cdr3_nt: TGTGCCTGGAGTGCGGGGTATGGCTACACCTTC
v_call: TRBV9; d_call: TRBD1; clone_size: once; j_call: TRBJ1-6; cdr3_aa: CASGRGQEGSPLHF; cdr3_nt: TGTGCCAGCGGCCGGGGACAGGAGGGTTCACCCCTCCACTTT
v_call: TRBV9; d_call: NA; clone_size: NA; j_call: TRBJ2-1; cdr3_aa: CASSPRDVPTDNEQFF; cdr3_nt: TGTGCCAGCAGCCCCCGTGATGTGCCGACAGACAATGAGCAGTTCTTC
v_call: TRBV27; d_call: NA; clone_size: NA; j_call: TRBJ2-1; cdr3_aa: CASSLFYDGSRGNEQFF; cdr3_nt: TGTGCCAGCAGTTTATTCTATGACGGGAGTCGGGGCAATGAGCAGTTCTTC
v_call: TRBV5-4; d_call: TRBD2; clone_size: NA; j_call: TRBJ2-1; cdr3_aa: CASSLEAGAYNEQFF; cdr3_nt: TGTGCCAGCAGCTTGGAAGCGGGGGCCTACAATGAGCAGTTCTTC
v_call: TRBV9; d_call: TRBD1; clone_size: NA; j_call: TRBJ1-4; cdr3_aa: CASSATGGNEKLFF; cdr3_nt: TGTGCCAGCAGCGCTACAGGGGGTAATGAAAAACTGTTTTTT
v_call: TRBV18; d_call: TRBD1; clone_size: few; j_call: TRBJ1-2; cdr3_aa: CASSPTGTGNLYGYTF; cdr3_nt: TGTGCCAGCTCACCAACCGGGACAGGCAACCTCTATGGCTACACCTTC